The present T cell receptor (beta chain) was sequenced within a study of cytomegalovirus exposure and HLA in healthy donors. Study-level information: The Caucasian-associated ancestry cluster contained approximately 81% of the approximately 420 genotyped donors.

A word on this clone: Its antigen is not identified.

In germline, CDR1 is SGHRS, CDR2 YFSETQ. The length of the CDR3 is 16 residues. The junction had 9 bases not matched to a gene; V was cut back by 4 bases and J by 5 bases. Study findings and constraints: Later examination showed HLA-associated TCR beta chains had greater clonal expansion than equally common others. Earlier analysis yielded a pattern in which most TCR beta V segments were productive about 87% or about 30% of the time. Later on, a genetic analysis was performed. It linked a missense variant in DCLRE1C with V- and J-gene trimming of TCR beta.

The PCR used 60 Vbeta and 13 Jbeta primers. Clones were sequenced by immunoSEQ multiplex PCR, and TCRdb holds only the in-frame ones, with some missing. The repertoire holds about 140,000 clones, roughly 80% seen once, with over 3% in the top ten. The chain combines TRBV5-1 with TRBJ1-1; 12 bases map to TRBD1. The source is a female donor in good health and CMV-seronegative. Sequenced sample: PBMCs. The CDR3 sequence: CASSMTGTGGFTEAFF. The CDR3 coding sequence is TGCGCCAGCAGCATGACCGGGACAGGGGGCTTTACTGAAGCTTTCTTT. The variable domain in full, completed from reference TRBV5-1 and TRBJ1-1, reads KAGVTQTPRYLIKTRGQQVTLSCSPISGHRSVSWYQQTPGQGLQFLFEYFSETQRNKGNFPGRFSGRQFSNSRSEMNVSTLELGDSALYLCASSMTGTGGFTEAFFGQGTRLTVV.